This record covers a single T cell receptor (beta chain). Its antigen is still unknown. This CDR3 spans 15 amino acids. Losses at the gene ends were 4 bases for V and 3 bases for J; bases not matched to a gene: 5. Looked up from germline, CDR1 is SGHAT and CDR2 is FQNNGV. This sample is drawn from a study of cytomegalovirus exposure and HLA in healthy donors. Study-wide results and limits: A classifier reportedly called cytomegalovirus status with high sensitivity and specificity.

With 60 Vbeta and 13 Jbeta primers, the PCR was carried out. Produced via immunoSEQ multiplex PCR; TCRdb's table is partial and in-frame only. The data show around 130,000 clones, 65% to 85% seen once. The source material was PBMCs. This rearrangement joins TRBV11-2 to TRBJ2-7, with 11 bases fitting TRBD1. The origin of this receptor is a woman between 40 and 50 years old in good health and CMV-seropositive. DNA for the CDR3: TGTGCCAGCAGCTCAGCCGGGACAGGGGGCTACGAGCAGTACTTC. Its protein product is CASSSAGTGGYEQYF.